Listed below are T cell receptor beta chains from one sample, sequenced in a study of cytomegalovirus exposure and HLA in healthy donors. Assay used: immunoSEQ multiplex PCR; TCRdb lists only in-frame clones, some missing. The sample lists approximately 210,000 clones, about 79% occurring once. The specimen was PBMCs. These receptors were obtained from a male donor in good health and CMV-seronegative. Both conserved end residues are part of each CDR3. Fields, in order: D gene, J gene, V gene, clone size, CDR3 protein, CDR3 DNA. A D gene is named only where the DNA matches it firmly. Size values are once, few and many counts, or a class for expanded clones, and some rows have none.

TRBD2 TRBJ2-5 TRBV4-2 . CASSQDQTSGGVRETQYF TGTGCCAGCAGCCAAGATCAAACTAGCGGGGGCGTTCGGGAGACCCAGTACTTC
. TRBJ1-3 TRBV7-2 . CASTYLPTAGGNTIYF TGTGCCAGCACCTACCTCCCCACGGCGGGGGGGAACACCATATATTTT
TRBD1 TRBJ2-2 TRBV19 . CASSDRAVGELFF TGTGCCAGTAGTGACAGGGCGGTCGGGGAGCTGTTTTTT
TRBD2 TRBJ2-1 TRBV9 few CASSVAGGPGHEQFF TGTGCCAGCAGCGTAGCGGGGGGGCCGGGGCATGAGCAGTTCTTC
. TRBJ1-5 TRBV5-3 few CARSLINFPFGAKSNQPQHF TGTGCCAGAAGCTTGATTAACTTCCCGTTTGGGGCGAAGAGCAATCAGCCCCAGCATTTT
TRBD1 TRBJ1-5 TRBV14 . CASSQEADRGWEFGQPQHF TGTGCCAGCAGCCAAGAAGCGGACAGGGGGTGGGAGTTTGGACAGCCCCAGCATTTT
TRBD1 TRBJ1-1 TRBV11-2 . CASSFLGQGSRAFF TGTGCCAGCAGCTTTTTGGGACAGGGAAGTCGAGCTTTCTTT
. TRBJ2-1 TRBV4-1 . CASSLWGEAAYNEQFF TGCGCCAGCAGCCTTTGGGGGGAGGCCGCCTACAATGAGCAGTTCTTC
. TRBJ1-4 TRBV11-2 few CASSRGQGDEKLFF TGTGCCAGCAGCCGCGGACAAGGCGATGAAAAACTGTTTTTT
TRBD1 TRBJ1-2 TRBV11-2 . CASSLDDRGGISF TGTGCCAGCAGCTTAGACGACAGGGGGGGTATCTCCTTC
TRBD1 TRBJ1-2 TRBV6-1 . CATGHASGTARFYTF TGTGCCACCGGACACGCTTCCGGGACAGCACGTTTCTACACCTTC
. TRBJ2-2 TRBV7-2 . CASFSGLTHTGELFF TGTGCCAGCTTCAGTGGGCTTACTCACACCGGGGAGCTGTTTTTT
. TRBJ2-6 TRBV5-1 . CASSWDTNVLTF TGCGCCAGCTCGTGGGACACCAACGTCCTGACTTTC
. TRBJ1-1 TRBV7-9 few CASSRQFYTEAFF TGTGCCAGCAGCCGACAGTTTTACACTGAAGCTTTCTTT
. TRBJ2-2 TRBV9 . CASSARQRENTGELFF TGTGCCAGCAGCGCCCGACAGAGAGAGAACACCGGGGAGCTGTTTTTT
. TRBJ1-3 TRBV7-9 . CASSGGTLQVDTIYF TGTGCCAGCAGCGGCGGGACGCTACAGGTTGACACCATATATTTT
. TRBJ2-3 TRBV5-6 . CASSLLVAGTDTQYF TGTGCCAGCAGCTTACTGGTAGCGGGCACAGATACGCAGTATTTT
TRBD2 TRBJ2-7 TRBV29-1 . CSVDSSGSSEQYF TGCAGCGTCGATTCTAGCGGGAGTTCCGAGCAGTACTTC
. TRBJ2-7 TRBV7-2 . CASSIGQEQYF TGTGCCAGCAGCATCGGACAGGAGCAGTACTTC
TRBD1 TRBJ2-5 TRBV7-3 . CASSLIQGAGETQYF TGTGCCAGCAGCTTAATTCAGGGGGCAGGAGAGACCCAGTACTTC
. TRBJ2-3 TRBV9 . CASSDYGTSTDTQYF TGTGCCAGCAGCGATTACGGGACTAGCACAGATACGCAGTATTTT
TRBD1 TRBJ2-2 TRBV6-1 . CASSGQVSTGELFF TGTGCCAGCAGCGGACAGGTTTCTACCGGGGAGCTGTTTTTT
. TRBJ2-3 TRBV27 . CASSLGIAVSPPDTQYF TGTGCCAGCAGTTTGGGGATAGCGGTTTCCCCGCCAGATACGCAGTATTTT
TRBD2 TRBJ2-2 TRBV11-1 . CASSSPSGSNGGELFF TGTGCCAGCAGCTCCCCTAGCGGGAGTAACGGCGGGGAGCTGTTTTTT
TRBD1 TRBJ2-1 TRBV10-3 . CAIRGDSPYNEQFF TGTGCCATCAGGGGGGACAGCCCCTACAATGAGCAGTTCTTC
TRBD1 TRBJ2-7 TRBV19 . CASTPEGARGRHEQYF TGTGCCAGTACTCCCGAGGGGGCCAGGGGGCGCCACGAGCAGTACTTC
. TRBJ2-2 TRBV27 . CASSFGSPPGELFF TGTGCCAGCAGTTTTGGCAGTCCCCCCGGGGAGCTGTTTTTT
. TRBJ1-5 TRBV2 . CASVKEGRDQPQHF TGTGCCAGCGTGAAGGAGGGCCGAGATCAGCCCCAGCATTTT
. TRBJ1-2 TRBV7-6 few CASSLGQGNGYTF TGTGCCAGCAGCTTAGGGCAGGGAAATGGCTACACCTTC
TRBD2 TRBJ2-5 TRBV29-1 . CSVDGLAGGIRETQYF TGCAGCGTTGACGGCCTAGCGGGAGGGATTCGCGAGACCCAGTACTTC
TRBD1 TRBJ2-1 TRBV7-2 . CASSLSSGTAVIF TGTGCCAGCAGCTTATCATCCGGGACAGCGGTTATCTTC
. TRBJ1-5 TRBV7-8 . CASSLARVSYQPQHF TGTGCCAGCAGCTTGGCCAGGGTGTCCTACCAGCCCCAGCATTTT
TRBD1 TRBJ2-2 TRBV4-3 . CASSQDLETGAIGELFF TGCGCCAGCAGCCAAGATCTGGAGACAGGGGCTATCGGGGAGCTGTTTTTT
TRBD1 TRBJ2-7 TRBV7-9 . CASSLPDRGSSYEQYF TGTGCCAGCAGCTTACCCGACAGGGGGAGCTCCTACGAGCAGTACTTC
TRBD1 TRBJ1-1 TRBV13 . CASSGTGETEAFF TGTGCCAGCAGCGGAACAGGGGAGACTGAAGCTTTCTTT
. TRBJ2-7 TRBV5-1 . CASTSGAYEQYF TGCGCCAGCACCTCGGGAGCCTACGAGCAGTACTTC
. TRBJ1-5 TRBV7-2 once CASSQVGGNQPQHF TGTGCCAGCAGCCAAGTCGGGGGGAATCAGCCCCAGCATTTT
. TRBJ2-5 TRBV19 . CATSTGETQYF TGTGCCACCTCGACAGGAGAGACCCAGTACTTC
TRBD2 TRBJ2-1 TRBV6-6 . CASGLAGEYNEQFF TGTGCCAGCGGACTAGCGGGGGAGTACAATGAGCAGTTCTTC
. TRBJ1-5 TRBV19 . CASNTGVYSNQPQHF TGTGCCAGTAATACGGGGGTTTATAGCAATCAGCCCCAGCATTTT